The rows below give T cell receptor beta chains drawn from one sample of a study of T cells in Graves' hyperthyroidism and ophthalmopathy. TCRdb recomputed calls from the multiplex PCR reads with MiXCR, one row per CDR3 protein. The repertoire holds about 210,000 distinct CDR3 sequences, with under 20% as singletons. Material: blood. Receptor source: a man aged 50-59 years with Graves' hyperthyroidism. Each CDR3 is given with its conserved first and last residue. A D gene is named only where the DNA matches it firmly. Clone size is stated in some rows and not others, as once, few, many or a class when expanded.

CASSFREETQYF TGCGCCAGCAGCTTCCGGGAAGAGACCCAGTACTTC TRBV5-1 many - TRBJ2-5
CASRPTRVVNEQYF TGTGCCAGCAGGCCGACTAGGGTTGTTAACGAGCAGTACTTC TRBV28 many - TRBJ2-7
CASSLGRTGSPLHF TGTGCCAGCAGCTTGGGGCGTACAGGCTCACCCCTCCACTTT TRBV5-6 - - TRBJ1-6
CASSERPSGKTYNEQFF TGTGCCAGCAGTGAAAGGCCTAGCGGGAAGACCTACAATGAGCAGTTCTTC TRBV6-1 - TRBD2 TRBJ2-1
CSQAAGLGGGEQYF TGCAGTCAAGCCGCGGGACTAGGGGGGGGAGAGCAGTACTTC TRBV20-1 many TRBD2 TRBJ2-7
CASSLFRRSYEQYF TGTGCCAGCAGCTTATTCCGTCGCTCCTACGAGCAGTACTTC TRBV7-8 - - TRBJ2-7
CASSVGLAVYEQYF TGTGCCAGCAGTGTGGGACTGGCCGTATACGAGCAGTACTTC TRBV28 - - TRBJ2-7
CAIQDPTNEKLFF TGTGCCATCCAGGACCCAACTAATGAAAAACTGTTTTTT TRBV10-3 few - TRBJ1-4
CASRAGTSSYNEQFF TGTGCCAGCAGGGCCGGGACTTCTTCCTACAATGAGCAGTTCTTC TRBV12-3/TRBV12-4 many - TRBJ2-1
CASSLLTGQGYYEKLFF TGTGCCAGCAGCTTATTAACCGGACAGGGGTACTATGAAAAACTGTTTTTT TRBV7-9 few TRBD1 TRBJ1-4
CASSFQGTGGTDTQYF TGTGCCAGCAGCTTTCAAGGGACAGGGGGCACAGATACGCAGTATTTT TRBV7-8 - TRBD1 TRBJ2-3
CASRGLAGDTDTQYF TGTGCCAGCAGGGGACTAGCGGGAGACACAGATACGCAGTATTTT TRBV6-1 few TRBD2 TRBJ2-3
CASSQRTGVWEQYF TGTGCCAGCAGTCAAAGGACAGGGGTCTGGGAGCAGTACTTC TRBV6-1 few TRBD1 TRBJ2-7
CASSTDRLSYEPYF TGTGCCAGCAGCACCGACAGACTCTCCTACGAGCCGTACTTC TRBV7-2 few - TRBJ2-7
CASAGDLGLPSGEQFF TGCGCCAGCGCCGGGGATCTGGGACTCCCGTCTGGTGAGCAGTTCTTC TRBV5-1 many - TRBJ2-1
CASSPGTGRGRGTQYF TGTGCCAGCAGCCCCGGGACAGGGCGAGGTCGGGGTACGCAGTATTTT TRBV5-4 many TRBD1 TRBJ2-3
CASSFRAGRSGNTIYF TGTGCCAGCAGCTTCCGGGCTGGGCGCTCTGGAAACACCATATATTTT TRBV7-9 - - TRBJ1-3
CASSSTYSGNTIYF TGTGCCAGCAGTTCCACCTACTCTGGAAACACCATATATTTT TRBV12-3/TRBV12-4 many - TRBJ1-3
CASSLDRDWNTEAFF TGTGCCAGCAGTCTCGACAGGGACTGGAACACTGAAGCTTTCTTT TRBV28 many TRBD1 TRBJ1-1
CASSHRDTYTEAFF TGTGCCAGCAGCCACCGGGACACGTACACTGAAGCTTTCTTT TRBV3-1 few - TRBJ1-1
CASTLKPTGGYGYTF TGTGCCAGCACCCTTAAGCCGACAGGGGGCTATGGCTACACCTTC TRBV5-5 many TRBD1 TRBJ1-2
CASSSGQDGETQYF TGTGCCAGCAGCTCCGGACAGGACGGGGAGACCCAGTACTTC TRBV11-3 many TRBD1 TRBJ2-5
CASSSPGGQPQHF TGTGCCAGCTCATCACCGGGGGGGCAGCCCCAGCATTTT TRBV18 - - TRBJ1-5
CASSLSPARFNGEQFF TGTGCCAGCAGCTTATCGCCCGCTAGGTTTAACGGTGAGCAGTTCTTC TRBV7-8 many - TRBJ2-1
CSARDPASGTYEQYF TGCAGTGCTAGAGATCCGGCTAGCGGAACCTACGAGCAGTACTTC TRBV20-1 many TRBD2 TRBJ2-7
CSARTSEISEQFF TGCAGCGCTAGGACTAGCGAAATCTCCGAGCAGTTCTTC TRBV29-1 many TRBD2 TRBJ2-1
CASSVPTYEQYF TGCGCCAGCAGTGTCCCCACCTACGAGCAGTACTTC TRBV5-1 few - TRBJ2-7
CASISPGGGTYNEQFF TGTGCCAGCATATCACCGGGGGGGGGGACCTACAATGAGCAGTTCTTC TRBV7-9 - TRBD2 TRBJ2-1
CAWRKDRLSGNTIYF TGTGCCTGGAGAAAGGACAGGCTTTCCGGAAACACCATATATTTT TRBV30 few TRBD1 TRBJ1-3
CSARDGARGEGSGGYTF TGCAGTGCTAGAGATGGAGCCCGAGGCGAAGGGTCGGGTGGCTACACCTTC TRBV20-1 few - TRBJ1-2
CASSRLEVAAETQYF TGTGCCAGCAGCCGGTTGGAGGTAGCGGCAGAGACCCAGTACTTC TRBV14 - - TRBJ2-5
CASIHFLETQYF TGTGCCAGCATTCACTTCCTCGAGACCCAGTACTTC TRBV2 many - TRBJ2-5
CSVKGTSGPNTGELFF TGCAGCGTCAAAGGGACTAGCGGACCGAACACCGGGGAGCTGTTTTTT TRBV29-1 few TRBD2 TRBJ2-2
CASGNRASNQPQHF TGTGCCAGCGGTAACAGGGCTAGCAATCAGCCCCAGCATTTT TRBV12-3/TRBV12-4 - - TRBJ1-5
CASSLSPGDGPYF TGTGCCAGCAGCTTAAGTCCGGGAGACGGTCCGTACTTC TRBV7-3 - - TRBJ2-5
CASSTFRALAKDIQYF TGTGCCAGCAGCACCTTTAGGGCGTTAGCCAAAGACATTCAGTACTTC TRBV28 - - TRBJ2-4
CASSRPRAGTSGIGTDTQYF TGTGCCAGCAGCCGCCCCCGGGCAGGGACTAGCGGGATAGGTACAGATACGCAGTATTTT TRBV11-1 many TRBD2 TRBJ2-3
CASRLREARGNTDTQYF TGTGCCAGCAGGCTGCGGGAAGCGCGGGGGAACACAGATACGCAGTATTTT TRBV11-2 many TRBD2 TRBJ2-3
CASSSQGEGSPLHF TGTGCCAGCAGCTCACAGGGGGAGGGTTCACCCCTCCACTTT TRBV7-2 - TRBD1 TRBJ1-6
CSAGQGADYGYTF TGCAGTGCTGGACAGGGGGCAGACTATGGCTACACCTTC TRBV20-1 few TRBD1 TRBJ1-2
CASARVFNTGELFF TGTGCCAGCGCTAGGGTCTTTAACACCGGGGAGCTGTTTTTT TRBV6-1 few - TRBJ2-2
CASSQGDRENQPQHF TGCGCCAGCAGCCAGGGGGACAGGGAGAATCAGCCCCAGCATTTT TRBV4-1 - TRBD1 TRBJ1-5
CASSLGTAGEGDTQYF TGTGCCAGCAGCTTGGGTACAGCGGGAGAGGGTGATACGCAGTATTTT TRBV5-6 few TRBD2 TRBJ2-3
CASSQALGGRNNSPLHF TGTGCCAGCAGCCAAGCGTTGGGCGGAAGGAATAATTCACCCCTCCACTTT TRBV3-1 - - TRBJ1-6
CASSHTGAAKNIQYF TGTGCCAGCAGCCACACAGGGGCAGCCAAAAACATTCAGTACTTC TRBV3-1 many TRBD1 TRBJ2-4
CASSPPSGESDTQYF TGTGCCAGCAGCCCCCCTAGCGGCGAGAGTGATACGCAGTATTTT TRBV7-9 few TRBD2 TRBJ2-3
CASTIFATNEKLFF TGTGCCAGCACCATCTTTGCAACTAATGAAAAACTGTTTTTT TRBV6-1 few - TRBJ1-4
CASSSQGVSYEQYF TGTGCCAGCAGTTCCCAGGGGGTGTCCTACGAGCAGTACTTC TRBV28 many TRBD1 TRBJ2-7
CASSFREGALAGFEQFF TGCGCCAGCAGCTTCAGGGAGGGGGCACTAGCGGGATTTGAGCAGTTCTTC TRBV5-1 many TRBD2 TRBJ2-1
CSAREIGGGGQPQHF TGCAGTGCTAGGGAGATTGGGGGGGGGGGGCAGCCCCAGCATTTT TRBV20-1 - - TRBJ1-5
CASSPHGGAYEQYF TGTGCCAGCAGTCCACACGGTGGGGCCTACGAGCAGTACTTC TRBV28 - - TRBJ2-7
CASRGEGEQFF TGTGCCAGCAGGGGGGAGGGTGAGCAGTTCTTC TRBV2 many TRBD2 TRBJ2-1
CASSLIAGLNTGELFF TGTGCCAGCAGCTTGATAGCGGGGCTGAACACCGGGGAGCTGTTTTTT TRBV11-2 many TRBD2 TRBJ2-2
CASSQDRGDFTYEQYF TGTGCCAGCAGCCAAGATCGGGGCGATTTCACCTACGAGCAGTACTTC TRBV3-1 - - TRBJ2-7
CASSSPGGDRLTEAFF TGTGCCAGCAGCTCCCCCGGGGGTGACCGACTGACTGAAGCTTTCTTT TRBV7-6 many - TRBJ1-1